This T cell receptor (beta chain) is drawn from a study of identical twins. The sample holds a few counts of this clonotype. Its specificity is not known. Study-wide points: Twins' surplus sharing was weaker for beta out-of-frame sequences.

One entry per CDR3 protein results from TCRdb running MiXCR on the 5' RACE reads. The table shows under 900,000 distinct CDR3 sequences, with 9% to 15% occurring only once. The CDR3 is 17 residues long. The V end was cut by 1 base, the J end by 0 bases, with 15 bases between. The same data also went into a second study, on yellow fever vaccine responses in identical twins. That study reports: In identical twins, vaccine T cell responses appeared partly shared and partly individual.

This chain uses TRBV12-3 or TRBV12-4 with TRBJ2-5; a possible D gene is TRBD2 (6 bases). Source material: PBMCs. The sequence derives from a woman aged 18-30 years in good health. CDR3 DNA: TGTGCCAGCAGTTTAGGGCGGGACCAGCTGTACCAAGAGACCCAGTACTTC. Its protein is CASSLGRDQLYQETQYF.